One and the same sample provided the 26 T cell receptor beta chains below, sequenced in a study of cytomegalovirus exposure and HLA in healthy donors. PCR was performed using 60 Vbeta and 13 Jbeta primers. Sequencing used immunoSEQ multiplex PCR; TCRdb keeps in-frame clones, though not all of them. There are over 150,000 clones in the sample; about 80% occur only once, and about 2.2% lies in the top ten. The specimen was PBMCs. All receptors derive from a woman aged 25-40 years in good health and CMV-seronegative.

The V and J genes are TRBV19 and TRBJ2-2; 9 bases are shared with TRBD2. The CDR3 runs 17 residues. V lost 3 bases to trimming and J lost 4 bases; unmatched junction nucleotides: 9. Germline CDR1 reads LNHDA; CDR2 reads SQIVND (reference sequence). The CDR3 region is CASSMLPGLASTGELFF. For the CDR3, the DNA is TGTGCCAGTAGTATGCTTCCTGGACTAGCGTCCACCGGGGAGCTGTTTTTT.

CDR3 amino acids: CASSQEGTRTGLQFF. CDR3 nucleotides: TGCGCCAGCAGCCAAGAAGGGACTAGGACCGGATTACAGTTTTTT. The chain has TRBV4-1 and TRBJ1-4, with D tentatively TRBD1 (5 bases). The CDR3 covers 15 residues. Germline assignment: CDR1 MGHRA and CDR2 YSYEKL. V lost 0 bases, J lost 16 bases, and 21 bases lay in between.

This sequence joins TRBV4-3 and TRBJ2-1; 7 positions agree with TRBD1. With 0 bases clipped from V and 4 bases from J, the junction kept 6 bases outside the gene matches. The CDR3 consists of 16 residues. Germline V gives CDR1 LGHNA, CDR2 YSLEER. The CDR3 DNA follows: TGCGCCAGCAGCCAAGAAATGGGACAGCTTTACAATGAGCAGTTCTTC. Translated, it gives CASSQEMGQLYNEQFF.

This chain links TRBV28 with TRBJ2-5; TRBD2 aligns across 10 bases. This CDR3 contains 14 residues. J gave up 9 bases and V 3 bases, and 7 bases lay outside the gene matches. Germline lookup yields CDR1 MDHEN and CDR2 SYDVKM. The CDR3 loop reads CASSFGLAGVAQYF. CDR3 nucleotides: TGTGCCAGCAGTTTCGGTCTAGCGGGAGTAGCCCAGTACTTC.

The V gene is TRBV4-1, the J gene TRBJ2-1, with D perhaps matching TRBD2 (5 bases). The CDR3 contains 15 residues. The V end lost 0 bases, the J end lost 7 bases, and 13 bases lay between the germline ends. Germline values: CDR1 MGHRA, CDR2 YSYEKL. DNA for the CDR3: TGCGCCAGCAGCCAAGATCCCCCTAGCTGGAATGAGCAGTTCTTC. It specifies CASSQDPPSWNEQFF.

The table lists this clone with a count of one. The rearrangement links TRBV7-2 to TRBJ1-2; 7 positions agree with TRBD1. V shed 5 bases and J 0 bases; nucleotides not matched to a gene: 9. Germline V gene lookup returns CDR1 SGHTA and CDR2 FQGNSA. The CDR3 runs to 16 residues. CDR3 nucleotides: TGTGCCAGCAGCCAAATTGGTGGGACAGCTAACTATGGCTACACCTTC. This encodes CASSQIGGTANYGYTF.

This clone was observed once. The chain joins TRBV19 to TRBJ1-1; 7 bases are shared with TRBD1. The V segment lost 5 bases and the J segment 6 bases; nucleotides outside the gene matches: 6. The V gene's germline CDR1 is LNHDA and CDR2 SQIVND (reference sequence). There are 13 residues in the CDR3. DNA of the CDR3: TGTGCCAGTAGTTCCGGGACAGCTTCTGAAGCTTTCTTT. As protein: CASSSGTASEAFF.

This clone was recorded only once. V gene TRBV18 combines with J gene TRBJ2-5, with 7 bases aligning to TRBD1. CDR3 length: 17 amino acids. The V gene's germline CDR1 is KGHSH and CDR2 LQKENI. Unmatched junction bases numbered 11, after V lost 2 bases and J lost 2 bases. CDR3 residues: CASSPSRGRTGQETQYF. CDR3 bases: TGTGCCAGCTCACCAAGTCGCGGCCGGACAGGACAAGAGACCCAGTACTTC.

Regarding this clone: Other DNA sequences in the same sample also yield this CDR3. CDR3 bases: TGTGCCAGCAGCTCGGGACAGGGGTCCTACGAGCAGTACTTC. Its protein is CASSSGQGSYEQYF. The genes are TRBV6-1 and TRBJ2-7; 10 positions agree with TRBD1. The trim removed 6 bases at V and 1 base at J, leaving 3 bases unmatched. The CDR3 covers 14 residues. Germline V gene sequence: CDR1 MNHNS, CDR2 SASEGT.

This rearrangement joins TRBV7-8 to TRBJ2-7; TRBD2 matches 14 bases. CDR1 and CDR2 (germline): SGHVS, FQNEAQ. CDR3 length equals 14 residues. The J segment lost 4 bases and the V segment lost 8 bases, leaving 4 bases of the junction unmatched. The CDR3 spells CASGTSGGTYEQYF. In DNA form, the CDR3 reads TGTGCCAGCGGGACTAGCGGGGGAACTTACGAGCAGTACTTC.

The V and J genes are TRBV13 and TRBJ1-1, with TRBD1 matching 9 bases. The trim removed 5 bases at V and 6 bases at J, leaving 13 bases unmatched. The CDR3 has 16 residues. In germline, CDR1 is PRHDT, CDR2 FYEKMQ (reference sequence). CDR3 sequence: CASSNRDRDLGAEAFF. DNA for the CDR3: TGTGCCAGCAGCAACCGGGACAGGGACCTAGGAGCTGAAGCTTTCTTT.

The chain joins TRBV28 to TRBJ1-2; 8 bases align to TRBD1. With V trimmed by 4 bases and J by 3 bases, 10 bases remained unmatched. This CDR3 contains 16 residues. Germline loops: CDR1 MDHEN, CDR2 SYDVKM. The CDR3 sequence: CASSSDNRGAYYGYTF. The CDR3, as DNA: TGTGCCAGCAGTTCCGATAACAGGGGGGCCTACTATGGCTACACCTTC.

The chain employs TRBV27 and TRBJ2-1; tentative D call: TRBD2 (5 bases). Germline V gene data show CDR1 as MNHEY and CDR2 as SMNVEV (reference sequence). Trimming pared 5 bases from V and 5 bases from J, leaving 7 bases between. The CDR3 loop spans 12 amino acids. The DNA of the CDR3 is TGTGCCAGCAGTCGGGGAGACAATGAGCAGTTCTTC. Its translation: CASSRGDNEQFF.

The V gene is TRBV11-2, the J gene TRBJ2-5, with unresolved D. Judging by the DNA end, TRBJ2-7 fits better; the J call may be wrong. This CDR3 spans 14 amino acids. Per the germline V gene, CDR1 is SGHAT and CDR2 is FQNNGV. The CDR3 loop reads CASSFDGFFYEQYF. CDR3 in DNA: TGTGCCAGCAGCTTTGACGGGTTTTTCTACGAGCAGTACTTC.

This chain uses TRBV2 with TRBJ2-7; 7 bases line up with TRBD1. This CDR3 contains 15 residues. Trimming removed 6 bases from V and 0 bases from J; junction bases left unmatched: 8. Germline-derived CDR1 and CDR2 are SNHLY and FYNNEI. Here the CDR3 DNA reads TGTGCCAGCAGCCCTAACAGGGGCCACTCCTACGAGCAGTACTTC. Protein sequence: CASSPNRGHSYEQYF.

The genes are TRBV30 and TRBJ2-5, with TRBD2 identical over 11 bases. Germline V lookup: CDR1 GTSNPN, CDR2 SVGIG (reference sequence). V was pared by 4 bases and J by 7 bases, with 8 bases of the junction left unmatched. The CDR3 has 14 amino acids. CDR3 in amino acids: CAWKQTSGKGTQYF. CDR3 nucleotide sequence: TGTGCCTGGAAACAGACTAGCGGGAAGGGGACCCAGTACTTC.

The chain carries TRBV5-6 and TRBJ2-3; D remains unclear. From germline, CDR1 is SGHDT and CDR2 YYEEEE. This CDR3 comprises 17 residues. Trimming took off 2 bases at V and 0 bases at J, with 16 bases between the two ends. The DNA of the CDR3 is TGTGCCAGCAGCTTTCTAGGCGAGAGGTCTAGCACAGATACGCAGTATTTT. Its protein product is CASSFLGERSSTDTQYF.

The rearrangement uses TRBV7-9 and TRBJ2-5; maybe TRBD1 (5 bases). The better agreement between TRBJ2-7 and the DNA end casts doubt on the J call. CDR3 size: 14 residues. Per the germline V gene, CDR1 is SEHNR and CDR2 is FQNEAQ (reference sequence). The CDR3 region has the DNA TGTGCCAGCAGCTTAGAGGACATGACCTACGAGCAGTACTTC. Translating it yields CASSLEDMTYEQYF.

The CDR3 DNA reads as TGTGCCAGCAGCTTAGGCAGTACTATCCAAGAGACCCAGTACTTC. It encodes CASSLGSTIQETQYF. The rearrangement links TRBV7-9 to TRBJ2-5; no reliable D call. V gave up 1 base and J gave up 1 base, with 10 bases separating them. This CDR3 is built from 15 residues. Per the germline V gene, CDR1 is SEHNR and CDR2 is FQNEAQ (reference sequence).

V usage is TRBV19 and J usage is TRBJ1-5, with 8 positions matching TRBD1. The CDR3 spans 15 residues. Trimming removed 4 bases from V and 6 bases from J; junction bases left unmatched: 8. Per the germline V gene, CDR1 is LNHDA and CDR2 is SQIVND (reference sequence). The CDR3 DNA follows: TGTGCCAGTAGTACCCGATCGGACAGGGCTCAGCCCCAGCATTTT. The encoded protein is CASSTRSDRAQPQHF.

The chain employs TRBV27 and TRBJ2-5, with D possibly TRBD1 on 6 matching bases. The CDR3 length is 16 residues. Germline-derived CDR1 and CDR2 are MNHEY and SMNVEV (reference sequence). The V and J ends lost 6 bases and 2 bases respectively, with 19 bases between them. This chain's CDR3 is CASRRLQGLGQETQYF. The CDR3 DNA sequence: TGTGCCAGCAGACGCCTCCAGGGGCTTGGACAAGAGACCCAGTACTTC.

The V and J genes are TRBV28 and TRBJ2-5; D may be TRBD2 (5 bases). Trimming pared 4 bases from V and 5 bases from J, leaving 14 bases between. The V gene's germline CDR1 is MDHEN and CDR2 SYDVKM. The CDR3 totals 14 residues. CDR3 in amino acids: CASSSLAGAETQYF. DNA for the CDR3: TGTGCCAGCAGTTCACTGGCGGGCGCGGAGACCCAGTACTTC.

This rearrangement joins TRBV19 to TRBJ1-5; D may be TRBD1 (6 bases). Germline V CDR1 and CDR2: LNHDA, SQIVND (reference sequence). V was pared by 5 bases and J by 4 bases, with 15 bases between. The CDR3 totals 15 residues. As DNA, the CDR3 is TGTGCCAGTAGTCTAGCGGACAGAAATAATCAGCCCCAGCATTTT. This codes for CASSLADRNNQPQHF.

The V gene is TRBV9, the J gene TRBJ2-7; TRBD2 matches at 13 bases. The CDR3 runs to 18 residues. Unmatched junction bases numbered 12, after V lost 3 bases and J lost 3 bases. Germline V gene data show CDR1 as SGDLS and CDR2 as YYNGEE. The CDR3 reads CASSERGWGLAGIYEQYF. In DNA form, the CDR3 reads TGTGCCAGCAGCGAACGTGGGTGGGGACTAGCGGGGATCTACGAGCAGTACTTC.

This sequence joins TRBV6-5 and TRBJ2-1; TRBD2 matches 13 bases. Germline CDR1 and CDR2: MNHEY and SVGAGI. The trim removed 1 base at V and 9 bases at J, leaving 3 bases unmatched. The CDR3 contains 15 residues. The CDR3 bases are TGTGCCAGCAGTTACTTGACTAGCGGGGGGTCTGAGCAGTTCTTC. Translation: CASSYLTSGGSEQFF.

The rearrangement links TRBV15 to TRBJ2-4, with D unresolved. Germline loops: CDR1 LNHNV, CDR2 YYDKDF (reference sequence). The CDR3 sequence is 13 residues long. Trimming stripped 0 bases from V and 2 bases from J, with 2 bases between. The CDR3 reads CATSRDTKNIQYF. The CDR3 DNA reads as TGTGCCACCAGCAGAGATACCAAAAACATTCAGTACTTC.